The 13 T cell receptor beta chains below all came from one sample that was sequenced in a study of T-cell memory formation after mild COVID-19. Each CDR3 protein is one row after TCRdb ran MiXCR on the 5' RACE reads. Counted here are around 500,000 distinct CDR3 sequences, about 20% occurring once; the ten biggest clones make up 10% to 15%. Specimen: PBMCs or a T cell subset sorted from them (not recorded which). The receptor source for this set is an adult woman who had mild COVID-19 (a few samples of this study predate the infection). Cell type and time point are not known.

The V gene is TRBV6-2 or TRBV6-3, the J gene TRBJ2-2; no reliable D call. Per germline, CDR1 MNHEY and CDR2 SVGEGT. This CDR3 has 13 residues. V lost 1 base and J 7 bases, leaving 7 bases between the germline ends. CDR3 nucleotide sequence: TGTGCCAGCAGTTACTACTCCCTCGGGGAGCTGTTTTTT. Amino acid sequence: CASSYYSLGELFF.

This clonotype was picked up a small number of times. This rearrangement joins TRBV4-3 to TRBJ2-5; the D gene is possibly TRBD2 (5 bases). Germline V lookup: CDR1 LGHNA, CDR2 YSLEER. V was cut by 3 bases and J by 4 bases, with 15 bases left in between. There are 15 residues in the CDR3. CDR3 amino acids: CASSQVGEPPETQYF. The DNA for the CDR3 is TGCGCCAGCAGCCAGGTCGGGGAGCCCCCAGAGACCCAGTACTTC.

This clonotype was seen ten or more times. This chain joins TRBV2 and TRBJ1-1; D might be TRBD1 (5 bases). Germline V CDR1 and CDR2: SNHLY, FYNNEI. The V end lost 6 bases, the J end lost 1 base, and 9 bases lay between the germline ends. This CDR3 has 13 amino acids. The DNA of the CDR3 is TGTGCCAGCAGAGGGGATCGGAACACTGAAGCTTTCTTT. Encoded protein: CASRGDRNTEAFF.

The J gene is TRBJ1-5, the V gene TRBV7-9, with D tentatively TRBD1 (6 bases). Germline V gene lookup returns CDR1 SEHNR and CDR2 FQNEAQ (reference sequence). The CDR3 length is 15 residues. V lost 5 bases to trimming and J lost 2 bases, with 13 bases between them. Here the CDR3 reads CASSEGGLGNQPQHF. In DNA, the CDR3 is TGTGCCAGCAGCGAGGGGGGGTTAGGCAATCAGCCCCAGCATTTT.

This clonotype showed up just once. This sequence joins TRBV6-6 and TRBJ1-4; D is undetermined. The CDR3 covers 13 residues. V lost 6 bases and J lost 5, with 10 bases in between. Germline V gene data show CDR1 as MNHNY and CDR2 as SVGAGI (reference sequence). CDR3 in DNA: TGTGCCAGCAGGTGGACCGGGAATGAAAAACTGTTTTTT. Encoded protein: CASRWTGNEKLFF.

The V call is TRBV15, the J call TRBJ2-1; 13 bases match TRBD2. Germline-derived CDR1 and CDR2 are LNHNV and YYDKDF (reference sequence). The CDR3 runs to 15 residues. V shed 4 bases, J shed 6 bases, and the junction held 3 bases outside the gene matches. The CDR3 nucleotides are TGTGCCACCAGCATCCGACTAGCGGGAGGCAATGAGCAGTTCTTC. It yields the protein CATSIRLAGGNEQFF.

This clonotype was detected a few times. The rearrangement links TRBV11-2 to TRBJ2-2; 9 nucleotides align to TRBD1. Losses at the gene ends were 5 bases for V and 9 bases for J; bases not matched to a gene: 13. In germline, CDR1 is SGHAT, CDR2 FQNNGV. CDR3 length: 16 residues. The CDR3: CASSAGTGNEVRELFF. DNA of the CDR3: TGTGCCAGCAGCGCAGGGACAGGGAATGAGGTCCGGGAGCTGTTTTTT.

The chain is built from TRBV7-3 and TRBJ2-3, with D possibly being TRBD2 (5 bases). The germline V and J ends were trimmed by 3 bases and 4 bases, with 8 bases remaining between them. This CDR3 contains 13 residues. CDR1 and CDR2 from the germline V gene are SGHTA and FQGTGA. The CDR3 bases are TGTGCCAGCAGCTTGTGGCGGGCAGATACGCAGTATTTT. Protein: CASSLWRADTQYF.

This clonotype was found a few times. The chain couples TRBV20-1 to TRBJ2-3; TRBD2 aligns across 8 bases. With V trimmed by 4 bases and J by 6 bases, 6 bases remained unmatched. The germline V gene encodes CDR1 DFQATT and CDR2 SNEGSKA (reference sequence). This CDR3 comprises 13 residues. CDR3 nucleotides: TGCAGTGCTACCGCTAGCGGGCGGGATACGCAGTATTTT. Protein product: CSATASGRDTQYF.

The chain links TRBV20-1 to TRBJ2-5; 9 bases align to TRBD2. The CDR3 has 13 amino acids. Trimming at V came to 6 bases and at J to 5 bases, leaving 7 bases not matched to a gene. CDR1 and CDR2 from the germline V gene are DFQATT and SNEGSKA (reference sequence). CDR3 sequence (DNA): TGCAGTGCCCGCCTAGCGGGGAGGGAGACCCAGTACTTC. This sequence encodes CSARLAGRETQYF.

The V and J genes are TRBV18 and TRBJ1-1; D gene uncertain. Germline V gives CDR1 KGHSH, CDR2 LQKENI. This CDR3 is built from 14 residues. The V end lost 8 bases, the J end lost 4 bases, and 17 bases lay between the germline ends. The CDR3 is CASTRFGGSTEAFF. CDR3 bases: TGTGCCAGCACACGTTTCGGCGGCAGCACTGAAGCTTTCTTT.

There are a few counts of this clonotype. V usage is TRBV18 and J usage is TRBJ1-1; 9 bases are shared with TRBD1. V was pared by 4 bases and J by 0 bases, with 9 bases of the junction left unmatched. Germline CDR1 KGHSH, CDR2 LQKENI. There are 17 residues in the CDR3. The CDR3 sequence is CASSLSGTGIMNTEAFF. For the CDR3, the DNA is TGTGCCAGCTCACTCTCGGGGACAGGGATCATGAACACTGAAGCTTTCTTT.

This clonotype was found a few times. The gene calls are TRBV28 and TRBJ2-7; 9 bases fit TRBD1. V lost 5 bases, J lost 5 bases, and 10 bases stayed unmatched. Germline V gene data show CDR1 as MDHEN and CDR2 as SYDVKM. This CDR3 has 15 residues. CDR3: CASSPPLQGAHEQYF. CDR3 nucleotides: TGTGCCAGCAGTCCACCTCTACAGGGGGCTCACGAGCAGTACTTC.